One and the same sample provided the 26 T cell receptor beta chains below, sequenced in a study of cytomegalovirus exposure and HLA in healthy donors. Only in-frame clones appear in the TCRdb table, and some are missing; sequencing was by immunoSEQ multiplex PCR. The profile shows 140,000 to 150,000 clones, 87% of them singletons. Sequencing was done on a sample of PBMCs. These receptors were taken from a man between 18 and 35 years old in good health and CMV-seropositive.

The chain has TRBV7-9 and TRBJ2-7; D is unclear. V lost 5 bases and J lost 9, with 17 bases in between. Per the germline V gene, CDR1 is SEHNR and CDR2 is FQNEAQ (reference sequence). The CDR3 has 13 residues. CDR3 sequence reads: CASSMSSTETQYF. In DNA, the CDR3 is TGTGCCAGCAGCATGTCCTCTACAGAGACGCAGTACTTC.

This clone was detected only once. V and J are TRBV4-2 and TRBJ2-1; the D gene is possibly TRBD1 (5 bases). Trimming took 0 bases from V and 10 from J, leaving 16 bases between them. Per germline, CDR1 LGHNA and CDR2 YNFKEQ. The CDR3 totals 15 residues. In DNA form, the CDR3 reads TGTGCCAGCAGCCAAGAGTCCCTTTTAGCAGGGGAGCAGTTCTTC. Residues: CASSQESLLAGEQFF.

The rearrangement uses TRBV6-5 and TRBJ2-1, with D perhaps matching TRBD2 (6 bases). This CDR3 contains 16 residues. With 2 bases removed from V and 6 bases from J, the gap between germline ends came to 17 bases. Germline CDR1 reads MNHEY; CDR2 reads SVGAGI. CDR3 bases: TGTGCCAGCAGTTACGAGACCGGGACTGGCCCCAATGAGCAGTTCTTC. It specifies CASSYETGTGPNEQFF.

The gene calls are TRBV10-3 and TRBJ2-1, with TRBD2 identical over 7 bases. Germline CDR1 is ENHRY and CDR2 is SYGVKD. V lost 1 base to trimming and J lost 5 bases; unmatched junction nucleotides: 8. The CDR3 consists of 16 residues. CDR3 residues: CAISELSSGPHNEQFF. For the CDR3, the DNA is TGTGCCATCAGTGAGTTAAGTAGCGGGCCCCACAATGAGCAGTTCTTC.

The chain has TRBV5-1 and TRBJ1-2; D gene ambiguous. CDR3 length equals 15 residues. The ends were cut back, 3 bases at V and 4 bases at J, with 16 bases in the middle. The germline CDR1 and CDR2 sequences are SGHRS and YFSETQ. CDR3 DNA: TGCGCCAGCAGCTATGCCTTTGAGGCTGGCTATGGCTACACCTTC. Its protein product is CASSYAFEAGYGYTF.

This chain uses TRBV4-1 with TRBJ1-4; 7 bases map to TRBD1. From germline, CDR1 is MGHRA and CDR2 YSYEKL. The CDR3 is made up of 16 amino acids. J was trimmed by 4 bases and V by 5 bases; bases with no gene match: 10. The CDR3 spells CASSTRDSPFNEKLFF. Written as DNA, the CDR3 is TGCGCCAGCAGCACCCGGGACAGTCCTTTTAATGAAAAACTGTTTTTT.

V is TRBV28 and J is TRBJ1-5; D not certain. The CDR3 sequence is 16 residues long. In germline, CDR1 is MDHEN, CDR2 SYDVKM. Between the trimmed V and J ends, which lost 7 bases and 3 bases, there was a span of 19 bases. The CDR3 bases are TGTGCCAGCACCTCGAGGGTTCGTGTGAACAATCAGCCCCAGCATTTT. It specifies CASTSRVRVNNQPQHF.

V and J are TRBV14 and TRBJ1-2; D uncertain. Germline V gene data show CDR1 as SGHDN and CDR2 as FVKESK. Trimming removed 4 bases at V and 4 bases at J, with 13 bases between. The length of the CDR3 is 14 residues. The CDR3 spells CASSRDQEIYGYTF. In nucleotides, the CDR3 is TGTGCCAGCAGCCGAGATCAGGAAATCTATGGCTACACCTTC. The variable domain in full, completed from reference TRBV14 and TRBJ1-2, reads EAGVTQFPSHSVIEKGQTVTLRCDPISGHDNLYWYRRVMGKEIKFLLHFVKESKQDESGMPNNRFLAERTGGTYSTLKVQPAELEDSGVYFCASSRDQEIYGYTFGSGTRLTVV.

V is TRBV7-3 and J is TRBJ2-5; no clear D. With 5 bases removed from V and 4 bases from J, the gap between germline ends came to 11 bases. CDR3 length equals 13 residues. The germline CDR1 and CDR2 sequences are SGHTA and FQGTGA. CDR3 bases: TGTGCCAGCAGCCCCGGCGAGGCAGAGACCCAGTACTTC. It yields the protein CASSPGEAETQYF.

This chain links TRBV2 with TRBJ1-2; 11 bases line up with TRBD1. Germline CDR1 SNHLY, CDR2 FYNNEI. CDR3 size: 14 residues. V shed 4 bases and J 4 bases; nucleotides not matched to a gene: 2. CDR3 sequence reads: CASSGTGGTYGYTF. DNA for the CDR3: TGTGCCAGCAGTGGGACAGGGGGCACCTATGGCTACACCTTC.

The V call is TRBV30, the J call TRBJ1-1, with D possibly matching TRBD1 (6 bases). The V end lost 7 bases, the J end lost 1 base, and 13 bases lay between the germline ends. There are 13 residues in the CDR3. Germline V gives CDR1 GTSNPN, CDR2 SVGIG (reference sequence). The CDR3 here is CALEGHTNTEAFF. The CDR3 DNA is TGTGCCTTAGAGGGACACACGAACACTGAAGCTTTCTTT.

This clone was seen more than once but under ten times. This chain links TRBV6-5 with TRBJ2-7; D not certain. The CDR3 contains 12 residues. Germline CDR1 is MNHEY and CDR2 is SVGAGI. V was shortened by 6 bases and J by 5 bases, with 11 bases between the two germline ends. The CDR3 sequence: CASRTLIDEQYF. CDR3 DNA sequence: TGTGCCAGCAGAACCCTAATAGACGAGCAGTACTTC.

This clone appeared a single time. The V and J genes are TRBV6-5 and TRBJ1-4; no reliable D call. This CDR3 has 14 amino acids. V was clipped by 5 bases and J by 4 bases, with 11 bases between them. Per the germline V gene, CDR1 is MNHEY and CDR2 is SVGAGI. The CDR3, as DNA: TGTGCCAGCAGTATGACGGAGAGTAATGAAAAACTGTTTTTT. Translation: CASSMTESNEKLFF.

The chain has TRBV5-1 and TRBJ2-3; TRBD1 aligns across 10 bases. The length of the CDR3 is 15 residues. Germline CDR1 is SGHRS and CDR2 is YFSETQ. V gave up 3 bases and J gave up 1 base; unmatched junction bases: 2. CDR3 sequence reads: CASSSGTGGTDTQYF. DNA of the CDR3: TGCGCCAGCAGCTCCGGGACAGGGGGCACAGATACGCAGTATTTT.

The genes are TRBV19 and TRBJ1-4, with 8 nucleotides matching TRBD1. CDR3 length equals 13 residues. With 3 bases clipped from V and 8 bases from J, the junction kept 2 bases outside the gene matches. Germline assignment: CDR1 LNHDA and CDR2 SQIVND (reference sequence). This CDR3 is CASSMDRVEKLFF. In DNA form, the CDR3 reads TGTGCCAGTAGTATGGACAGGGTGGAAAAACTGTTTTTT.

The CDR3 bases are TGTGCCAGCAGCCCGGAGACATGGGGCGTAGAGCAGTACTTC. Its translation: CASSPETWGVEQYF. The rearrangement uses TRBV7-2 and TRBJ2-7; a weak D match, TRBD1 (5 bases). The V and J ends lost 5 bases and 7 bases respectively, with 18 bases between them. The CDR3 consists of 14 residues. CDR1 is SGHTA and CDR2 is FQGNSA in the germline V gene.

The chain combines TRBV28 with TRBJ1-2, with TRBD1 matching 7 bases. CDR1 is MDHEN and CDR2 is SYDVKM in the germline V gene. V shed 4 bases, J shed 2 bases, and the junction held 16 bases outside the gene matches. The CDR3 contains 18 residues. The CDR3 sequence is CASSSLSIDRVDNYGYTF. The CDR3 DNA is TGTGCCAGCAGTTCTCTATCAATTGACAGGGTCGACAACTATGGCTACACCTTC.

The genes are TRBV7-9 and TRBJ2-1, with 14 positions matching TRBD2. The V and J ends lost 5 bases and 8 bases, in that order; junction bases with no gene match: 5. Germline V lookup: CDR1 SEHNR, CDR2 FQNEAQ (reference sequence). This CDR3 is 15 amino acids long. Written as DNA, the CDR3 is TGTGCCAGCAGCCTAAGGGGACTAGCGGGAGATGAGCAGTTCTTC. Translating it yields CASSLRGLAGDEQFF.

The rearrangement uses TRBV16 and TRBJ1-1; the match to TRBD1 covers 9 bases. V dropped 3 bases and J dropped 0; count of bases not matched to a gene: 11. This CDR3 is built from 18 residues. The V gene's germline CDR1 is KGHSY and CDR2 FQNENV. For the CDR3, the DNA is TGTGCCAGCAGCCACGCACAGGGGGCGGGGAGGATGAACACTGAAGCTTTCTTT. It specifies CASSHAQGAGRMNTEAFF.

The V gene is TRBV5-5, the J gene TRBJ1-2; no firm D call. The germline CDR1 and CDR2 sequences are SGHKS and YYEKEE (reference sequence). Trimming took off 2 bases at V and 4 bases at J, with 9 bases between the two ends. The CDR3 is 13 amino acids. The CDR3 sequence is CASSFPGTYGYTF. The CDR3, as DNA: TGTGCCAGCAGCTTTCCAGGCACCTATGGCTACACCTTC.

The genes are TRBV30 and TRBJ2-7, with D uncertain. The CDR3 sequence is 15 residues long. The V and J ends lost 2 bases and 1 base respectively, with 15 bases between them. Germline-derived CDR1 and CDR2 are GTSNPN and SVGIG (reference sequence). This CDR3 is CAWSRVWAGSYEQYF. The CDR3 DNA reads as TGTGCCTGGAGTCGCGTTTGGGCAGGATCCTACGAGCAGTACTTC.

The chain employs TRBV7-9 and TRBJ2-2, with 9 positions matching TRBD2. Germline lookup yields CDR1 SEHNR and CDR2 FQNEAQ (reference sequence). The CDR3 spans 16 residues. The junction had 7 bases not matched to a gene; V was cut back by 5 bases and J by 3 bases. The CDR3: CASSQTGLADTGELFF. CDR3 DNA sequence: TGTGCCAGCAGCCAGACGGGACTAGCAGACACCGGGGAGCTGTTTTTT.

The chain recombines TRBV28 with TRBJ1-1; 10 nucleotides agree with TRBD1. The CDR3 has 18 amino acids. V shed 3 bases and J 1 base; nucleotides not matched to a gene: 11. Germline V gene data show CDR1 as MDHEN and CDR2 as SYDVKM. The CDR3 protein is CASSLLPGQGPGNTEAFF. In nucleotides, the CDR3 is TGTGCCAGCAGTTTGCTTCCGGGACAGGGGCCGGGGAACACTGAAGCTTTCTTT.

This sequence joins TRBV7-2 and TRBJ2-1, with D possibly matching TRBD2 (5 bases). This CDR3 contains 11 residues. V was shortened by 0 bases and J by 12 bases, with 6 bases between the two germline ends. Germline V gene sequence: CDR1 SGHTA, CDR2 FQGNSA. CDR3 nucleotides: TGTGCCAGCAGCTTAGCGAGCGGGCAGTTCTTC. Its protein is CASSLASGQFF. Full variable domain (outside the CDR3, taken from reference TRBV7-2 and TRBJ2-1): GAGVSQSPSNKVTEKGKDVELRCDPISGHTALYWYRQSLGQGLEFLIYFQGNSAPDKSGLPSDRFSAERTGGSVSTLTIQRTQQEDSAVYLCASSLASGQFFGPGTRLTVL.

CDR3 DNA sequence: TGTGCCAGCAGTTTCGACCTCCCGACAGCTTACAATGAGCAGTTCTTC. It codes for CASSFDLPTAYNEQFF. This chain uses TRBV27 with TRBJ2-1; D perhaps matches TRBD1 (5 bases). The V end lost 3 bases, the J end lost 4 bases, and 16 bases lay between the germline ends. CDR3 size: 16 residues. The germline gives CDR1 MNHEY, CDR2 SMNVEV (reference sequence).

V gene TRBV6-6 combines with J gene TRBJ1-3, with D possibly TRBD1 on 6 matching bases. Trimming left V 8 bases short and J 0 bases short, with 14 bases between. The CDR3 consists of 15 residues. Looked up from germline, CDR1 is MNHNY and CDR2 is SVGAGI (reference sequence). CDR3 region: CASFATGPSGNTIYF. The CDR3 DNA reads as TGTGCCAGCTTCGCGACAGGCCCCTCTGGAAACACCATATATTTT.